The clone carrying this T cell receptor (beta chain) has a handful of counts. The data were obtained in a study of cytomegalovirus exposure and HLA in healthy donors. PCR was performed using 60 Vbeta and 13 Jbeta primers. The assay was immunoSEQ multiplex PCR, and TCRdb's table has in-frame clones only and misses some. This table holds about 160,000 clones, approximately 88% found once. Trimming left V 7 bases short and J 7 bases short, with 14 bases between. CDR1 MDHEN and CDR2 SYDVKM come from the germline V gene. The CDR3 is 12 amino acids. What was sequenced was PBMCs. The chain is built from TRBV28 and TRBJ2-7, with D maybe TRBD2 (7 bases). The receptor comes from a young woman in good health and CMV-seronegative. For the CDR3, the DNA is TGTGCCAGCAACCAAAGGGGGGGTGAGCAGTACTTC. It specifies CASNQRGGEQYF.